The clone carrying this T cell receptor (beta chain) showed up just a few times. Its antigen remains unidentified. These gene names are mouse names. The observed sequence ends 1 residue before the CDR3 terminus, with the missing tail filled in from the germline J gene. Germline V gene data show CDR1 as SNHLY and CDR2 as FYNGKV (reference sequence). V was trimmed by 5 bases and J by 0 bases, leaving 1 base between them. The CDR3 contains 12 residues. The record originates from a study of tissue T cells after allogeneic stem cell transplantation. As for time point: mouse harvest day 14 after allogeneic transplant. The graft held 10^6 splenic CD5+ T cells and 10^7 T-cell-depleted bone marrow cells. Findings and limits, study-wide: The patient cohort was small and clinically heterogeneous, with limited sampling depth.

Using immunoSEQ multiplex PCR, the repertoire was profiled, and TCRdb retains in-frame clones only, with some absent. The sample contains some 4,500 clones, about 49% of which appear only once. The receptor was isolated from a female BALB/c mouse given C57BL/6 T cells with graft-versus-host disease after an allogeneic hematopoietic cell transplant. Sequenced sample: lymph node tissue. The chain is built from TRBV3 and TRBJ2-2; D not certain. Incomplete CDR3 DNA: TGTGCCAGCAGCGCAAACACCGGGCAGCTCTAC. Encoded protein: CASSANTGQLY. The whole CDR3 protein reads CASSANTGQLYF. The variable domain in full, with the rest retrieved from reference TRBV3 and TRBJ2-2, is GPKVLQIPSHQIIDMGQMVTLNCDPVSNHLYFYWYKQILGQQMEFLVNFYNGKVMEKSKLFKDQFSVERPDGSYFTLKIQPTALEDSAVYFCASSANTGQLYFGEGSKLTVL.